This T cell receptor beta chain is from a study of human T cells and chemical hapten exposure. Study context: DPC at 0.01% went onto the upper back in patch tests, read at 6 days.

Regarding time point: patch test 3, about 24 weeks after DPC sensitization. Regarding treatment: therapeutic diphenylcyclopropenone sensitization with weekly scalp DPC. Study observations and caveats: With regard to DPC sensitization, TCRs above 1 in 1000 frequency did not change. Expanded TCRs created a significantly greater count of big CDR3 similarity clusters than controls did.

Germline V gene sequence: CDR1 MGHRA, CDR2 YSYEKL. This CDR3 is built from 15 residues. The germline V and J ends were trimmed by 5 bases and 2 bases, with 16 bases remaining between them. The library tagged each cDNA molecule with unique molecular identifiers. TCRdb processed the RACE reads anew with MiXCR; each CDR3 protein has one entry. The sample shows over 150,000 distinct CDR3 sequences, approximately 30% of them seen only once. About this clonotype itself: Its antigen is unidentified.

The material was whole blood, obtained in connection with sensitization to the hapten diphenylcyclopropenone (DPC). This chain joins TRBV4-1 and TRBJ2-7; D is possibly TRBD1 (5 bases). This sequence originates from a woman between 18 and 29 years old with alopecia areata. Some clones in this sample may be carry-over from other donors' samples. The CDR3 loop reads CASSAPGSSTYEQYF. The CDR3 region has the DNA TGCGCCAGCAGCGCCCCAGGGTCCTCGACCTACGAGCAGTACTTC.